This T cell receptor beta chain was sequenced for a study of regulatory T cells in long-lasting Graves disease. This CDR3 spans 17 amino acids. The V end was cut by 2 bases, the J end by 7 bases, with 20 bases between. CDR1 and CDR2 from the germline V gene are LGHDT and YNNKEL (reference sequence). Combining iRepertoire HTBI primers with Arm-PCR of CDR3 regions, the authors built TCR beta libraries. TCRdb called the multiplex PCR reads again in MiXCR, with one record for every CDR3 protein. The sample has more than 350,000 distinct CDR3 sequences, roughly a fifth seen once. Ten or more counts support this clonotype. The time point: persistent/refractory GD, antithyroid drugs over 5 years with positive TRAb. After RNA was extracted from PBMCs, the TCR library was made from it.

The receptor comes from a female donor with Graves disease. This chain links TRBV3-1 with TRBJ1-4, with unresolved D. Sample: peripheral blood mononuclear cells (PBMCs), taken when the disease was refractory, from a patient treated with antithyroid drugs. The CDR3 sequence is CASSQIINPDRGEKLFF. The CDR3 DNA reads TGTGCCAGCAGCCAAATCATTAACCCGGACCGAGGTGAAAAACTGTTTTTT.